Below, 32 T cell receptor beta chains from the same sample are listed, as sequenced in a study of T-cell memory formation after mild COVID-19. Each CDR3 protein is one row after TCRdb ran MiXCR on the 5' RACE reads. Here the sample spans about 430,000 distinct CDR3 sequences, 18% being singletons. Sequenced sample: PBMCs or a T cell subset sorted from them (not recorded which). These receptors all come from a man between 18 and 29 years old who had mild COVID-19 (a few samples of this study predate the infection). Cell type and time point are not known.

The rearrangement links TRBV3-1 to TRBJ1-1; no definite D call. Germline CDR1 reads LGHDT; CDR2 reads YNNKEL (reference sequence). V lost 3 bases and J 7 bases, leaving 9 bases between the germline ends. CDR3 length equals 12 residues. The CDR3 nucleotides read TGTGCCAGCAGCCACCCGGGCGGTGAAGCTTTCTTT. Translating it yields CASSHPGGEAFF.

The chain has TRBV7-3 and TRBJ2-1, with D maybe TRBD1 (5 bases). The CDR3 loop spans 11 amino acids. Germline CDR1 and CDR2: SGHTA and FQGTGA. Trimming shortened V by 11 bases and J by 8 bases, and 13 bases separated the two germline ends. This CDR3 is CARTRGHEQFF. CDR3 DNA sequence: TGTGCCCGAACAAGGGGTCATGAGCAGTTCTTC.

This clonotype was found many times. The junction departs from the called germline gene at one end, perhaps through a read error. The chain has TRBV7-2 and TRBJ2-5; unclear D gene. Per germline, CDR1 SGHTA and CDR2 FQGNSA. CDR3 length equals 12 residues. The CDR3 protein is CASSLGPETQYF. The CDR3 coding sequence is TGCGCCAGCAGCTTGGGTCCTGAGACCCAGTACTTC.

The genes are TRBV6-5 and TRBJ1-4; no clear D gene. CDR1 is MNHEY, CDR2 SVGAGI, per germline. The CDR3 loop spans 13 amino acids. V lost 6 bases and J 4 bases, leaving 9 bases between the germline ends. The CDR3 nucleotides are TGTGCCAGCAGCCAAGAGGTTAATGAAAAACTGTTTTTT. This codes for CASSQEVNEKLFF.

The chain employs TRBV5-1 and TRBJ1-1; D might be TRBD1 (6 bases). The germline V and J ends were trimmed by 4 bases and 1 base, with 17 bases remaining between them. The CDR3 consists of 16 residues. Germline V gene sequence: CDR1 SGHRS, CDR2 YFSETQ. In DNA, the CDR3 is TGCGCCAGCAGCCCCGTGCTTGGGGGGCAGAACACTGAAGCTTTCTTT. Its protein is CASSPVLGGQNTEAFF.

Turning to this clonotype: Just one base apart from a much larger clone, this may be a read error. V gene TRBV5-1 combines with J gene TRBJ2-3; the match to TRBD2 covers 7 bases. V lost 3 bases, J lost 5 bases, and 15 bases stayed unmatched. The CDR3 sequence is 17 residues long. Per germline, CDR1 SGHRS and CDR2 YFSETQ. The CDR3 DNA reads as TGCGCCAGCAGCTCCGGAAACCTAGCGGTGGTCGGAGATACGCAGTATTTT. It is translated as CASSSGNLAVVGDTQYF.

The chain combines TRBV5-1 with TRBJ2-3, with 10 positions matching TRBD2. Germline-derived CDR1 and CDR2 are SGHRS and YFSETQ. V shed 1 base and J 2 bases; nucleotides not matched to a gene: 7. The CDR3 totals 17 residues. Written as DNA, the CDR3 is TGCGCCAGCAGCTTGCCACCGCTAGCGGGGGCCACAGATACGCAGTATTTT. Translated, it gives CASSLPPLAGATDTQYF.

This clonotype was counted at least ten times. This rearrangement joins TRBV7-3 to TRBJ2-7; 11 positions match TRBD2. The CDR3 consists of 13 residues. With 4 bases clipped from V and 12 bases from J, the junction kept 8 bases outside the gene matches. CDR1 is SGHTA and CDR2 is FQGTGA in the germline V gene. The CDR3 DNA is TGTGCCAGCAGCTCCGGGACTAGCGGCCAAAGGTACTTC. Amino acids: CASSSGTSGQRYF.

The sample holds many counts of this clonotype. The gene calls are TRBV4-1 and TRBJ1-5; D ambiguous. Germline V gene data show CDR1 as MGHRA and CDR2 as YSYEKL. The CDR3 totals 14 residues. The V end lost 0 bases, the J end lost 7 bases, and 10 bases lay between the germline ends. Here the CDR3 DNA reads TGCGCCAGCAGCCAAGAGGGGTCGGGACAGCCCCAGCATTTT. This codes for CASSQEGSGQPQHF.

The sample holds many counts of this clonotype. The chain carries TRBV27 and TRBJ1-2; TRBD1 might be the D (6 bases). Germline CDR1 MNHEY, CDR2 SMNVEV (reference sequence). V was pared by 6 bases and J by 5 bases, with 16 bases between. The CDR3 contains 14 residues. DNA for the CDR3: TGTGCCAGCAGGAGAGTCTTAGGGGGTTATGGCTACACCTTC. This translates into CASRRVLGGYGYTF.

The CDR3 is CSALVRTNEKLFF. For the CDR3, the DNA is TGCAGTGCTTTAGTCCGGACTAATGAAAAACTGTTTTTT. V is TRBV20-1 and J is TRBJ1-4, with D hard to call. CDR1 is DFQATT and CDR2 is SNEGSKA in the germline V gene (reference sequence). The length of the CDR3 is 13 residues. Trimming cost V 5 bases and J 2 bases, with 9 bases left between them.

This clonotype was seen only a few times. The chain recombines TRBV7-2 with TRBJ1-2; tentatively, D is TRBD1 (5 bases). CDR3 length: 14 residues. Trimming took 6 bases from V and 4 from J, leaving 15 bases between them. Germline CDR1 SGHTA, CDR2 FQGNSA. CDR3 in DNA: TGTGCCAGCAGGCCGGGGGGGTCGGGCTATGGCTACACCTTC. This gives the protein CASRPGGSGYGYTF.

For this clonotype: At one of its ends the junction is not consistent with the germline gene, which may arise from a read error. The CDR3: CASGLIPADSVQETQYF. The CDR3 DNA reads as TGTGCCAGCGGCTTAATCCCCGCCGACTCGGTCCAAGAGACCCAGTACTTC. The rearrangement uses TRBV7-9 and TRBJ2-5; D call uncertain. The CDR3 length is 17 residues. Germline V gene sequence: CDR1 SEHNR, CDR2 FQNEAQ (reference sequence). The variable domain in full, completed from reference TRBV7-9 and TRBJ2-5, reads DTGVSQNPRHKITKRGQNVTFRCDPISEHNRLYWYRQTLGQGPEFLTYFQNEAQLEKSRLLSDRFSAERPKGSFSTLEIQRTEQGDSAMYLCASGLIPADSVQETQYFGPGTRLLVL.

In this sample, this clonotype turned up a few times. This chain links TRBV28 with TRBJ2-3; TRBD2 aligns across 7 bases. CDR1 is MDHEN, CDR2 SYDVKM, per germline. Trimming at V came to 5 bases and at J to 6 bases, leaving 5 bases not matched to a gene. There are 13 residues in the CDR3. DNA for the CDR3: TGTGCCAGCAGTAGGGACTACCGGGATACGCAGTATTTT. It is translated as CASSRDYRDTQYF.

This clonotype was found a few times. The chain employs TRBV10-3 and TRBJ1-4; 10 nucleotides line up with TRBD1. The CDR3 is made up of 16 amino acids. The V and J ends lost 6 bases and 10 bases, in that order; junction bases with no gene match: 14. The germline gives CDR1 ENHRY, CDR2 SYGVKD. The CDR3 coding sequence is TGTGCCATCAGCCCCGGGACAGGGGAAGGTAACGGAAAACTGTTTTTT. This encodes CAISPGTGEGNGKLFF.

This chain connects TRBV7-2 to TRBJ2-5; 15 bases are a match to TRBD2. Germline lookup yields CDR1 SGHTA and CDR2 FQGNSA. The CDR3 totals 17 residues. The trim removed 5 bases at V and 7 bases at J, leaving 11 bases unmatched. CDR3 sequence reads: CASSAGLAGGITRTQYF. In DNA form, the CDR3 reads TGTGCCAGCAGCGCCGGACTAGCGGGGGGGATTACCCGGACCCAGTACTTC.

The chain links TRBV5-3 to TRBJ2-1, with TRBD2 matching 9 bases. TRBV5-3 is an ORF, with its function uncertain. The CDR3 spans 13 residues. The junction had 2 bases not matched to a gene; V was cut back by 3 bases and J by 7 bases. The CDR3 DNA reads TGTGCCAGAAGCTGCGGGGGGGCGAATGAGCAGTTCTTC. Translation gives CARSCGGANEQFF.

This clonotype occurred a few times. The chain is built from TRBV7-9 and TRBJ2-1; no clear D. This CDR3 has 13 residues. Germline CDR1 and CDR2: SEHNR and FQNEAQ (reference sequence). Between the trimmed V and J ends, which lost 5 bases and 10 bases, there was a span of 15 bases. This chain's CDR3 is CASSIGPTREQFF. The CDR3 coding sequence is TGTGCCAGCAGCATCGGACCTACCCGGGAGCAGTTCTTC. Full variable domain (rest looked up from reference TRBV7-9 and TRBJ2-1): DTGVSQNPRHKITKRGQNVTFRCDPISEHNRLYWYRQTLGQGPEFLTYFQNEAQLEKSRLLSDRFSAERPKGSFSTLEIQRTEQGDSAMYLCASSIGPTREQFFGPGTRLTVL.

This clonotype was picked up a small number of times. This chain connects TRBV7-2 to TRBJ2-7; D unclear. There are 14 residues in the CDR3. CDR1 and CDR2 from the germline V gene are SGHTA and FQGNSA. Trimming left V 0 bases short and J 7 bases short, with 13 bases between. CDR3 loop: CASSLAGVLGEQYV. CDR3 bases: TGTGCCAGCAGCTTAGCGGGTGTTCTTGGGGAGCAGTACGTC.

This clonotype appeared many times. This chain connects TRBV7-2 to TRBJ2-3, with D unclear. The ends were cut back, 3 bases at V and 4 bases at J, with 8 bases in the middle. Germline V CDR1 and CDR2: SGHTA, FQGNSA. There are 13 residues in the CDR3. The CDR3 is CASSFRPSDTQYF. The CDR3 DNA reads TGTGCCAGCAGCTTTAGACCCTCAGATACGCAGTATTTT.

The chain couples TRBV6-2 or TRBV6-3 to TRBJ2-5; D unresolved. Germline assignment: CDR1 MNHEY and CDR2 SVGEGT. This CDR3 has 14 amino acids. V lost 8 bases to trimming and J lost 0 bases, with 13 bases between them. CDR3 in amino acids: CASLKRMYQETQYF. The CDR3 coding sequence is TGTGCCAGCCTAAAACGAATGTACCAAGAGACCCAGTACTTC.

The chain combines TRBV20-1 with TRBJ1-6; 9 nucleotides align to TRBD1. CDR3 length: 19 amino acids. Unmatched junction bases numbered 15, after V lost 6 bases and J lost 0 bases. Germline V gene data show CDR1 as DFQATT and CDR2 as SNEGSKA (reference sequence). The CDR3 DNA reads TGCAGTGCGCGACTGACGGGACAGGGTTTTAGCTCCTATAATTCACCCCTCCACTTT. It is translated as CSARLTGQGFSSYNSPLHF.

CDR3 DNA sequence: TGTGCCAGCAGCGTAGAAGGTCTCAACACCGGGGAGCTGTTTTTT. Translation gives CASSVEGLNTGELFF. This chain joins TRBV9 and TRBJ2-2, with unresolved D. The V end lost 0 bases, the J end lost 2 bases, and 8 bases lay between the germline ends. Germline V gene data show CDR1 as SGDLS and CDR2 as YYNGEE. The CDR3 is 15 residues long.

The table lists this clonotype with a few counts. The chain couples TRBV4-1 to TRBJ2-2; the match to TRBD1 covers 7 bases. From germline, CDR1 is MGHRA and CDR2 YSYEKL. V shed 3 bases and J 3 bases; nucleotides not matched to a gene: 10. This CDR3 comprises 17 residues. The CDR3: CASSHYAPTGYTGELFF. CDR3 coding DNA: TGCGCCAGCAGCCACTATGCCCCGACAGGGTACACCGGGGAGCTGTTTTTT.

With regard to this clonotype: The junction departs from the called germline gene at one end, perhaps through a read error. The chain combines TRBV7-7 with TRBJ2-5; tentative D call: TRBD2 (7 bases). Germline CDR1 and CDR2: SSHAT and FNYEAQ (reference sequence). CDR3 size: 15 residues. The CDR3 loop is CASSLDGGGLETQYF. As DNA, the CDR3 is TGTGCTAGCAGCTTAGATGGGGGGGGCCTGGAGACCCAGTACTTC.

There are a few counts of this clonotype. J is TRBJ1-3 and V is TRBV12-3 or TRBV12-4; 10 bases match TRBD1. J was trimmed by 4 bases and V by 1 base; bases with no gene match: 4. This CDR3 comprises 16 residues. The CDR3 here is CASSLGQGAFGNTIYF. CDR3 coding DNA: TGTGCCAGCAGTTTAGGACAGGGGGCTTTCGGAAACACCATATATTTT.

This clonotype was detected only a few times. The CDR3 bases are TGTGCCAGCAGCCAGGGGGGGGCGAACACCGGGGAGCTGTTTTTT. Translation: CASSQGGANTGELFF. The genes are TRBV28 and TRBJ2-2; D is possibly TRBD1 or TRBD2 (7 bases each). The V gene's germline CDR1 is MDHEN and CDR2 SYDVKM. V lost 6 bases to trimming and J lost 0 bases, with 11 bases between them. The CDR3 sequence is 15 residues long.

This clonotype has only a few counts. V gene TRBV10-2 combines with J gene TRBJ2-5; D is perhaps TRBD2 (7 bases). Germline values: CDR1 WSHSY, CDR2 SAAADI. The length of the CDR3 is 15 residues. With 6 bases removed from V and 0 bases from J, the gap between germline ends came to 14 bases. The CDR3, as DNA: TGCGCCAGCAGCCCGGGGGGCTCGTACCAAGAGACCCAGTACTTC. Its protein is CASSPGGSYQETQYF.

This clonotype was seen once. This chain links TRBV10-1 with TRBJ2-3; D call uncertain. Germline values: CDR1 WNHNN, CDR2 SYGVQD (reference sequence). Trimming pared 0 bases from V and 0 bases from J, leaving 7 bases between. The CDR3 sequence is 15 residues long. CDR3 residues: CASSESAISTDTQYF. CDR3 coding DNA: TGCGCCAGCAGTGAGTCTGCTATCAGCACAGATACGCAGTATTTT.

The V and J genes are TRBV7-2 and TRBJ2-1, with 7 bases lining up with TRBD1. The junction had 5 bases not matched to a gene; V was cut back by 5 bases and J by 10 bases. The CDR3 runs to 12 residues. CDR1 is SGHTA and CDR2 is FQGNSA in the germline V gene. The CDR3 bases are TGTGCCAGCAGCGAGGACAGGAACGAGCAGTTCTTC. Protein sequence: CASSEDRNEQFF.

V usage is TRBV4-2 and J usage is TRBJ1-1, with D maybe TRBD1 (5 bases). The CDR3 totals 15 residues. Trimming pared 0 bases from V and 3 bases from J, leaving 11 bases between. Germline V gene data show CDR1 as LGHNA and CDR2 as YNFKEQ. CDR3 bases: TGTGCCAGCAGCCAAGATTCAGGGCGGGACACTGAAGCTTTCTTT. Protein sequence: CASSQDSGRDTEAFF.

The chain recombines TRBV6-5 with TRBJ1-2; weak D call: TRBD1 (6 bases). The CDR3 spans 13 residues. Germline loops: CDR1 MNHEY, CDR2 SVGAGI. The germline V and J ends were trimmed by 6 bases and 2 bases, with 10 bases remaining between them. CDR3 sequence: CASRSGTNYGYTF. CDR3 DNA sequence: TGTGCCAGCAGATCCGGGACAAACTATGGCTACACCTTC.